This record covers a single T cell receptor (beta chain). What it binds is unknown. The data stem from a study of OX40 agonist ivuxolimab in advanced cancers. This CDR3 comprises 16 residues. Germline CDR1 and CDR2: MNHEY and SMNVEV (reference sequence). Trimming took 0 bases from V and 0 from J; bases not matched to a gene: 3. General study points: At 0.1 to 3.0 mg/kg and by week 6, clonal expansion occurred in CD4+ and CD8+ blood T cells. Low normalized T-cell clonal expansion also characterized some of the nonresponders.

The assay was immunoSEQ multiplex PCR, and TCRdb's table has in-frame clones only and misses some. The sample carries 40,000 to 45,000 clones, 70% to 90% recorded once. Material: CD4+ or CD8+ T cells sorted from blood, obtained in a trial of the OX40 agonist ivuxolimab. This chain joins TRBV27 and TRBJ2-7; TRBD2 matches 9 bases. This TCR derives from an adult with an advanced solid tumor such as melanoma, head and neck, liver or kidney cancer. CDR3 in amino acids: CASSLSGLASSYEQYF. In nucleotides, the CDR3 is TGTGCCAGCAGTTTATCCGGACTAGCGTCCTCCTACGAGCAGTACTTC.